This paragraph covers one T cell receptor beta chain sequence. Its antigen remains unidentified. Germline assignment: CDR1 PRHDT and CDR2 FYEKMQ (reference sequence). This CDR3 contains 14 residues. With V trimmed by 4 bases and J by 9 bases, 8 bases remained unmatched. The cohort excluded patients with autoimmune disease history or systemic immunosuppression. The data are from a study of OX40 agonist ivuxolimab in advanced cancers. The overall study: Dose-escalation patients' cancers were hepatocellular carcinoma, melanoma, renal cell or head and neck cancer. A male proportion of 70% to 90% was recorded, with mean age approximately 57 years and range roughly 20 to 90.

Broader study findings: Partial responders at 0.1-3.0 mg/kg showed near-lowest clonal expansion.

Using immunoSEQ multiplex PCR, the repertoire was profiled, and TCRdb retains in-frame clones only, with some absent. The sample lists about 59,000 clones; almost 95% were seen once. The TCR was taken from an adult with an advanced solid tumor such as melanoma, head and neck, liver or kidney cancer. The source was CD4+ or CD8+ T cells sorted from blood, collected in a trial of the OX40 agonist ivuxolimab. V usage is TRBV13 and J usage is TRBJ2-1, with 8 bases lining up with TRBD2. The CDR3 loop reads CASSSAGGSSEQFF. The CDR3 nucleotides are TGTGCCAGCAGCTCGGCGGGAGGATCAAGTGAGCAGTTCTTC.